The rows below give T cell receptor beta chains drawn from one sample of a study of cytomegalovirus exposure and HLA in healthy donors. Data came from immunoSEQ multiplex PCR; TCRdb stores just in-frame clones and leaves some out. This repertoire shows some 200,000 clones, more than 65% found once; its top ten account for about 2%. Sequenced sample: PBMCs. The source of these receptors is a woman in her twenties or thirties in good health and CMV-seronegative. CDR3s include the opening cysteine and the closing phenylalanine or tryptophan. The D gene is left open where the match is weak. Not all rows give a size; the values are once, few, many and, for expanded clones, a class.

>TRBD1|.|TRBV11-2|TRBJ1-3|15
CASSFLTGGVNTIYF
TGTGCCAGCAGCTTTCTGACAGGGGGCGTAAACACCATATATTTT
>TRBD1|few|TRBV9|TRBJ2-1|15
CASSVGQGSYNEQFF
TGTGCCAGCAGCGTAGGACAGGGTTCCTACAATGAGCAGTTCTTC
>.|.|TRBV7-2|TRBJ1-5|13
CASSFYTNQPQHF
TGTGCCAGCAGCTTCTATACGAATCAGCCCCAGCATTTT
>TRBD2|.|TRBV5-1|TRBJ2-1|15
CASSYIAGGPNEQFF
TGCGCCAGCAGCTACATAGCGGGGGGGCCTAATGAGCAGTTCTTC
>TRBD1|few|TRBV6-1|TRBJ2-2|15
CASRPGQPNTGELFF
TGTGCCAGCAGACCGGGACAGCCGAACACCGGGGAGCTGTTTTTT
>TRBD1|.|TRBV5-1|TRBJ1-2|16
CASSPRDRGSNYGYTF
TGCGCCAGCAGTCCCCGGGACAGGGGCTCTAACTATGGCTACACCTTC
>TRBD2|.|TRBV6-4|TRBJ2-3|16
CASSDSPGGDTDTQYF
TGTGCCAGCAGTGACTCTCCCGGGGGGGATACAGATACGCAGTATTTT
>.|.|TRBV21-1|TRBJ2-1|13
CASRGDIYNEQFF
TGTGCCAGCAGGGGAGATATCTACAATGAGCAGTTCTTC
>TRBD1|.|TRBV29-1|TRBJ1-2|13
CSVAGGAGYGYTF
TGCAGCGTGGCAGGGGGCGCAGGCTATGGCTACACCTTC
>TRBD2|.|TRBV9|TRBJ2-7|13
CASNIAGEGEQYF
TGTGCCAGCAATATAGCGGGAGAGGGCGAGCAGTACTTC
>.|.|TRBV14|TRBJ1-3|19
CASSQAPGGASNSGNTIYF
TGTGCCAGCAGCCAAGCTCCAGGAGGGGCTTCCAACTCTGGAAACACCATATATTTT
>TRBD2|.|TRBV5-4|TRBJ2-1|19
CASSLGWGTSGGSYNEQFF
TGTGCCAGCAGCTTGGGTTGGGGGACTAGCGGGGGCTCCTACAATGAGCAGTTCTTC
>TRBD2|once|TRBV5-1|TRBJ2-5|17
CASSPLASGGVGETQYF
TGCGCCAGCAGCCCCTTGGCTAGCGGGGGAGTCGGGGAGACCCAGTACTTC
>.|.|TRBV21-1|TRBJ1-2|15
CASSKERAANYGYTF
TGTGCCAGCAGCAAAGAGAGGGCCGCTAACTATGGCTACACCTTC
>.|.|TRBV2|TRBJ1-1|11
CASCTVAEAFF
TGTGCCAGCTGCACCGTGGCAGAAGCTTTCTTT
>TRBD2|.|TRBV6-4|TRBJ2-3|15
CASSPGTRHTDTQYF
TGTGCCAGCAGCCCCGGGACTAGACACACAGATACGCAGTATTTT
>.|.|TRBV2|TRBJ1-4|14
CASSVGRTNEKLFF
TGTGCCAGCAGTGTTGGGAGGACTAATGAAAAACTGTTTTTT
>.|.|TRBV5-1|TRBJ2-7|14
CASSLSGRKDEQYF
TGCGCCAGCAGCTTGTCCGGCAGGAAGGACGAGCAGTACTTC
>TRBD2|.|TRBV9|TRBJ2-7|16
CASSVGGGTSSYEQYF
TGTGCCAGCAGCGTAGGGGGCGGGACTAGCTCCTACGAGCAGTACTTC
>TRBD1|.|TRBV7-8|TRBJ1-4|16
CASSIRQGRTNEKLFF
TGTGCCAGCAGCATAAGACAGGGTCGGACTAATGAAAAACTGTTTTTT
>.|.|TRBV12-5|TRBJ1-1|15
CASGLYGRGRAEAFF
TGTGCTAGTGGTTTGTACGGGCGGGGACGGGCTGAAGCTTTCTTT
>TRBD1|.|TRBV5-1|TRBJ1-1|15
CASSLGTGGRTEAFF
TGCGCCAGCAGCTTGGGGACAGGGGGACGCACTGAAGCTTTCTTT
>.|.|TRBV7-8|TRBJ2-2|15
CASSLENRGTGELFF
TGTGCCAGCAGCTTAGAAAACCGGGGGACCGGGGAGCTGTTTTTT
>.|.|TRBV6-5|TRBJ1-1|15
CASSSPKRGNTEAFF
TGTGCCAGCAGTTCACCCAAGCGGGGGAACACTGAAGCTTTCTTT
>.|.|TRBV7-9|TRBJ2-2|16
CASSANAGALTGELFF
TGTGCCAGCAGCGCCAACGCGGGGGCCCTCACCGGGGAGCTGTTTTTT
>TRBD2|.|TRBV12-5|TRBJ2-1|16
CASGNRGLAGGGEQFF
TGTGCTAGTGGGAATAGGGGACTAGCGGGGGGTGGGGAGCAGTTCTTC
>TRBD1|many|TRBV7-9|TRBJ1-2|13
CASRLGTDYGYTF
TGTGCCAGCAGACTCGGGACAGACTATGGCTACACCTTC
>TRBD1|.|TRBV7-8|TRBJ1-3|15
CASSIQTGSGNTIYF
TGTGCCAGCAGCATACAGACAGGGAGTGGAAACACCATATATTTT
>.|.|TRBV5-5|TRBJ2-7|13
CASSISRVREQYF
TGTGCCAGCAGCATATCCAGGGTTCGTGAGCAGTACTTC
>TRBD2|.|TRBV29-1|TRBJ2-3|15
CSVEATSGRVDTQYF
TGCAGCGTTGAAGCTACTAGCGGGAGGGTTGATACGCAGTATTTT
>.|.|TRBV12-1|TRBJ2-7|13
CASIPREFYEQYF
TGTGCCAGCATCCCGAGGGAGTTCTACGAGCAGTACTTC
>.|.|TRBV19|TRBJ1-5|12
CASSNSYQLQHF
TGTGCCAGTAGTAACAGCTATCAGCTCCAGCATTTT
>.|.|TRBV7-3|TRBJ1-1|14
CASSLSGLGTEAFF
TGTGCCAGCAGCTTATCAGGGTTGGGCACTGAAGCTTTCTTT
>TRBD1|.|TRBV5-1|TRBJ2-3|17
CASSLGGTGIGTDTQYF
TGCGCCAGCAGCTTGGGGGGGACAGGGATCGGCACAGATACGCAGTATTTT
>TRBD1|.|TRBV4-1|TRBJ1-1|15
CASSQGTGWLPEAFF
TGCGCCAGCAGCCAAGGGACAGGGTGGTTACCTGAAGCTTTCTTT
>.|.|TRBV5-4|TRBJ2-1|14
CASSLHYRDNEQFF
TGTGCCAGCAGCTTACATTACAGAGACAATGAGCAGTTCTTC
>.|.|TRBV6-6|TRBJ1-1|14
CASRRGQEDTEAFF
TGTGCCAGCAGGCGGGGGCAAGAGGACACTGAAGCTTTCTTT
>TRBD1|.|TRBV5-1|TRBJ1-5|14
CASSFGQGNQPQHF
TGCGCCAGCAGCTTTGGACAGGGTAATCAGCCCCAGCATTTT
>.|.|TRBV19|TRBJ1-5|17
CASRKDRTPTSNQPQHF
TGTGCCAGTAGGAAAGACCGGACACCAACTAGCAATCAGCCCCAGCATTTT
>.|.|TRBV19|TRBJ1-4|12
CASSIGSIELFF
TGTGCCAGTAGTATTGGGAGCATCGAACTGTTTTTT
>.|few|TRBV5-4|TRBJ2-7|16
CASSPSGDTRSYEQYF
TGTGCCAGCAGCCCGTCAGGGGACACCCGCTCCTACGAGCAGTACTTC